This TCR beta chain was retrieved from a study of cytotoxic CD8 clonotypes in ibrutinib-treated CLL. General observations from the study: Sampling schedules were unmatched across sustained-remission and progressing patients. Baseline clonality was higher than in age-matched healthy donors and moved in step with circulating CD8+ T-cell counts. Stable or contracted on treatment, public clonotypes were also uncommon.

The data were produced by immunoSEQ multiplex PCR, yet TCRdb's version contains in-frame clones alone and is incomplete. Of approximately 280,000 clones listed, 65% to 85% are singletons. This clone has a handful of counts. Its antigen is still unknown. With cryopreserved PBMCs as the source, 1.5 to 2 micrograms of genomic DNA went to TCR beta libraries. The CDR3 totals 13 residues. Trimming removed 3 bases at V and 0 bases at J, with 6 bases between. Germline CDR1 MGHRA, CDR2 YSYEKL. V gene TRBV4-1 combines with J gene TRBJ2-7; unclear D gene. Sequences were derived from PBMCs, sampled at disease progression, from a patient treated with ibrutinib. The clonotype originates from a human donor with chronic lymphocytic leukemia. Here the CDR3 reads CASSHRASYEQYF. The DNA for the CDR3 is TGCGCCAGCAGCCACCGCGCCTCCTACGAGCAGTACTTC.